These T cell receptor beta chains were read from a single sample in a study of blood T cell repertoires in COVID-19. The method was immunoSEQ multiplex PCR; TCRdb's version includes in-frame clones alone and lacks a portion of them. This sample carries more than 150,000 clones, about 85% of them seen once, and the ten largest clones take about 2.5%. The sequenced sample was peripheral blood. These receptors were taken from a woman between 65 and 79 years old with acute or convalescent COVID-19. Each CDR3 is given with its conserved first and last residue. A D gene is named only where the DNA matches it firmly. Clone sizes are given selectively: once, few, many, or a class where the clone is expanded.

TRBD1,TRBV5-6,NA,TRBJ1-3,TGTGCCAGCAGCCCAGACGGACAGGGGACGACTTATGGAAACACCATATATTTT,CASSPDGQGTTYGNTIYF
TRBD1,TRBV18,NA,TRBJ2-7,TGTGCCAGCTCCTCGGACAGGGACGAGCAGTACTTC,CASSSDRDEQYF
NA,TRBV29-1,NA,TRBJ2-5,TGCAGCGTTGAAATGCCAAATAAGGGGGAGACCCAGTACTTC,CSVEMPNKGETQYF
NA,TRBV3-1/TRBV3-2,NA,TRBJ1-4,TGTGCCAGCGCCTCGCAGGGGGAAAAACTGTTTTTT,CASASQGEKLFF
NA,TRBV28,NA,TRBJ2-1,TGTGCCAGCAACGGGGGGCAGGGGTTAAACAATGAGCAGTTCTTC,CASNGGQGLNNEQFF
NA,TRBV19,NA,TRBJ2-1,TGTGCCAGTAATAAAGGGGGGGTTACCTACAATGAGCAGTTCTTC,CASNKGGVTYNEQFF
NA,TRBV11-1,NA,TRBJ1-1,TGTGCCAGCAGCCCCCGAGGTTCGGGGAACACTGAAGCTTTCTTT,CASSPRGSGNTEAFF
TRBD1,TRBV5-1,few,TRBJ1-5,TGCGCCAGCAGCTTAGAGGGACAGGGAGGCAATCAGCCCCAGCATTTT,CASSLEGQGGNQPQHF
TRBD1,TRBV13,NA,TRBJ1-3,TGTGCCAGCAGCTTAGGAGGGACAGCCCCAAGAAACACCATATATTTT,CASSLGGTAPRNTIYF
NA,TRBV27,NA,TRBJ1-2,TGTGCCAGCACCCGAAGTAACGGTAACTATGGCTACACCTTC,CASTRSNGNYGYTF
TRBD1,TRBV2,NA,TRBJ1-5,TGTGCCAGCAGTGATTCAGGGGGCGCGAGACAGCCCCAGCATTTT,CASSDSGGARQPQHF
TRBD1,TRBV5-5,once,TRBJ1-2,TGTGCCAGCAGCTCCGGGACAGGGGTTAACTATGGCTACACCTTC,CASSSGTGVNYGYTF
NA,TRBV19,NA,TRBJ1-3,TGTGCCAGTGATCAGGGTCGCGCAGGAAACACCATATATTTT,CASDQGRAGNTIYF
NA,TRBV6-5,NA,TRBJ1-6,TGTGCCAGCAGTTCAGGGTTCTCGGGCTCACCCCTCCACTTT,CASSSGFSGSPLHF
TRBD1,TRBV18,NA,TRBJ1-5,TGTGCCAGCTCACCGCCACCAGGATCGGGACAGAATCCTAGCAATCAGCCCCAGCATTTT,CASSPPPGSGQNPSNQPQHF
NA,TRBV21-1,NA,TRBJ1-2,TGTGCCAGCAGGGTTGGGCCGTACTATGGCTACACCTTC,CASRVGPYYGYTF
TRBD1,TRBV2,NA,TRBJ1-6,TGTGCCAGCACCCCGTACAGGGGCTATAATTCACCCCTCCACTTT,CASTPYRGYNSPLHF
NA,TRBV2,NA,TRBJ1-1,TGTGCCAGCAGTGAAGTAGACCCAGGGGATATAGCTTTCTTT,CASSEVDPGDIAFF
TRBD2,TRBV10-1,NA,TRBJ2-5,TGCGCCAGCAGTGCTAAACGGGGGGGCCGGGAGACCCAGTACTTC,CASSAKRGGRETQYF
TRBD1,TRBV11-2,NA,TRBJ1-6,TGTGCCAGCAGCTCCCGGGACAGGGCGGGTTATAATTCACCCCTCCACTTT,CASSSRDRAGYNSPLHF
NA,TRBV6-5,NA,TRBJ1-2,TGTGCCAGCAGTTACTCGAATGGGGGGAACTATGGCTACACCTTC,CASSYSNGGNYGYTF
NA,TRBV28,NA,TRBJ1-2,TGTGCCAGCAGTTTTGAGGGCTATGGCTACACCTTC,CASSFEGYGYTF
NA,TRBV6-2/TRBV6-3,NA,TRBJ2-5,TGTGCCAGCAGTTACTCGAGAGGATCCCAAGAGACCCAGTACTTC,CASSYSRGSQETQYF
TRBD1,TRBV6-6,NA,TRBJ2-7,TGTGCCAGCACCCAGGACAGGGTCCACGAGCAGTACTTC,CASTQDRVHEQYF
TRBD1,TRBV4-1,NA,TRBJ2-1,TGCGCCAGCAGCCCGACAGGGACCAATGAGCAGTTCTTC,CASSPTGTNEQFF
TRBD2,TRBV7-2,NA,TRBJ2-1,TGTGCCAGCAGCTTAGTGGTGCGGGGGGGTGAGAATGAGCAGTTCTTC,CASSLVVRGGENEQFF
NA,TRBV27,once,TRBJ1-6,TGTGCCAGCAGTTCTGAGGGACACTATAATTCACCCCTCCACTTT,CASSSEGHYNSPLHF
TRBD1,TRBV7-2,NA,TRBJ1-2,TGTGCCAGCAGCTTAGCTCAGGGACAGGGGGAATATGGCTACACCTTC,CASSLAQGQGEYGYTF
NA,TRBV11-2,NA,TRBJ1-2,TGTGCCAGCAGCTTAGATTCAGCCAGGAAAACCTTC,CASSLDSARKTF
NA,TRBV18,NA,TRBJ1-4,TGTGCCAGCTCACCCGTTCACGGGACACACGAAAAACTGTTTTTT,CASSPVHGTHEKLFF
TRBD2,TRBV7-3,NA,TRBJ2-3,TGTGCCAGCAGCTCGACCCCCATCCTAGCGGGGGCCGGCACAGATACGCAGTATTTT,CASSSTPILAGAGTDTQYF
NA,TRBV11-2,few,TRBJ1-5,TGTGCCAGCAGCTTAGGCAGGGGATCTCATCAGCCCCAGCATTTT,CASSLGRGSHQPQHF
TRBD1,TRBV6-4,NA,TRBJ1-2,TGTGCCAGCAGAAGGACAGGAACCAACTATGGCTACACCTTC,CASRRTGTNYGYTF
TRBD1,TRBV2,NA,TRBJ2-7,TGTGCCAGCAACAGGGGGCGGATCTACGAGCAGTACTTC,CASNRGRIYEQYF
TRBD1,TRBV28,NA,TRBJ1-4,TGTGCCAGCAGTTCTCCTAGACAGGGGAGGAATGAAAAACTGTTTTTT,CASSSPRQGRNEKLFF
TRBD1,TRBV2,NA,TRBJ1-2,TGTGCCAGCAGAAGACAGGGTCCTGGCTACACCTTC,CASRRQGPGYTF
TRBD1,TRBV7-2,NA,TRBJ1-2,TGTGCCAGCAGCTTAGCCCGGGACAGGGGCTATCGCTACACCTTC,CASSLARDRGYRYTF
NA,TRBV19,NA,TRBJ2-1,TGTGCCAGTAGTATGGTGAGGGGGTGGGGCAATGAGCAGTTCTTC,CASSMVRGWGNEQFF
NA,TRBV19,NA,TRBJ1-2,TGTGCCAGTAGTATAGGGACAGCTTCATATGGCTACACCTTC,CASSIGTASYGYTF
TRBD1,TRBV5-5,NA,TRBJ1-4,TGTGCCAGCAGCTTAACCGGGACAGGTACCGAAAAACTGTTTTTT,CASSLTGTGTEKLFF
TRBD2,TRBV7-8,NA,TRBJ2-1,TGTGCCAGCAGCCCAGTGGTTGGACTAGTTTACAATGAGCAGTTCTTC,CASSPVVGLVYNEQFF
NA,TRBV19,NA,TRBJ1-1,TGTGCCAGTAGCTCTACGATGAACACTGAAGCTTTCTTT,CASSSTMNTEAFF
TRBD1,TRBV7-6,NA,TRBJ2-7,TGTGCCAGCAGCGAGGCCGGACAGGGGGTTTACGAGCAGTACTTC,CASSEAGQGVYEQYF
NA,TRBV13,NA,TRBJ1-1,TGTGCCAGCAGCTATAGACAGGACCTGAACACTGAAGCTTTCTTT,CASSYRQDLNTEAFF
NA,TRBV4-2,once,TRBJ1-2,TGTGCCAGCAGCCAAGATAGGGGGTACTATGGCTACACCTTC,CASSQDRGYYGYTF
TRBD1,TRBV2,NA,TRBJ1-4,TGTGCCAGCAGTGTACAGACAGGGTGGTTAGAAAAACTGTTTTTT,CASSVQTGWLEKLFF
NA,TRBV9,once,TRBJ2-3,TGTGCCAGCAGCGTGGAGCCTGGGACAGATACGCAGTATTTT,CASSVEPGTDTQYF
TRBD1,TRBV19,NA,TRBJ1-2,TGTGCCGGTAGGAGGACAGGGGCCTATGGCTACACCTTC,CAGRRTGAYGYTF
TRBD2,TRBV3-1/TRBV3-2,NA,TRBJ2-5,TGTGCCAGCAACACGGCGGGGGGGTACCAAGAGACCCAGTACTTC,CASNTAGGYQETQYF
NA,TRBV7-2,NA,TRBJ1-1,TGTGCCAGCAGCTTAGATTACGTGGACTTAAACACTGAAGCTTTCTTT,CASSLDYVDLNTEAFF
NA,TRBV2,once,TRBJ1-4,TGTGCCAGCAGTTCACAGGGAACTAATGAAAAACTGTTTTTT,CASSSQGTNEKLFF
TRBD1,TRBV11-3,NA,TRBJ2-1,TGTGCCAGCAGCTTAGGTCGGCAGGGGGTACGGGAGCAGTTCTTC,CASSLGRQGVREQFF
NA,TRBV7-2,NA,TRBJ1-1,TGTGCCAGCAGCTTAGAAGGCGGTCGATTTGAAGCTTTCTTT,CASSLEGGRFEAFF
TRBD1,TRBV4-1,few,TRBJ1-2,TGCGCCAGCAGCCGAACGACAGGGGGCGCTGGGGGCTACACCTTC,CASSRTTGGAGGYTF